The 24 T cell receptor beta chains below all came from one sample that was sequenced in a study of T cell changes during pregnancy in multiple sclerosis. The repertoire was sequenced with immunoSEQ multiplex PCR; TCRdb's copy has only in-frame clones and lacks some. The sample consists of 60,000 or so clones, 80% to 95% of them appearing once. Sequences were derived from peripheral blood, sampled in the first trimester of pregnancy. The receptors come from a female donor with multiple sclerosis, enrolled in a pregnancy study.

V is TRBV5-6 and J is TRBJ1-4; D is possibly TRBD1 (6 bases). The CDR3 contains 16 residues. CDR1 and CDR2 (germline): SGHDT, YYEEEE. V gave up 2 bases and J gave up 4 bases, with 15 bases separating them. CDR3 region: CASSFKGVTDNEKLFF. CDR3 nucleotide sequence: TGTGCCAGCAGCTTCAAGGGGGTTACAGATAATGAAAAACTGTTTTTT.

In DNA form, the CDR3 reads TGTGCCACCAGCAGTTCTTTGGGGACTTCTAACTATGGCTACACCTTC. Its translation is CATSSSLGTSNYGYTF. This chain joins TRBV15 and TRBJ1-2; tentative D call: TRBD1 (5 bases). V was cut by 3 bases and J by 0 bases, with 14 bases left in between. There are 16 residues in the CDR3. The germline gives CDR1 LNHNV, CDR2 YYDKDF (reference sequence).

The chain links TRBV7-3 to TRBJ2-6, with D possibly TRBD2 on 5 matching bases. The germline CDR1 and CDR2 sequences are SGHTA and FQGTGA. V was shortened by 5 bases and J by 0 bases, with 11 bases between the two germline ends. The CDR3 length is 16 residues. The CDR3 nucleotides read TGTGCCAGCAGCAAACTAGTCCTCTCTGGGGCCAACGTCCTGACTTTC. Encoded protein: CASSKLVLSGANVLTF.

The rearrangement links TRBV27 to TRBJ2-1, with 7 bases aligning to TRBD1. CDR3 length: 12 amino acids. The germline CDR1 and CDR2 sequences are MNHEY and SMNVEV (reference sequence). V shed 3 bases and J 10 bases; nucleotides not matched to a gene: 3. CDR3 region: CASSFRQGEQFF. For the CDR3, the DNA is TGTGCCAGCAGTTTCCGACAGGGAGAGCAGTTCTTC.

This clone was counted a single time. V usage is TRBV29-1 and J usage is TRBJ1-5; unclear D gene. The CDR3 runs 13 residues. CDR1 and CDR2 (germline): SQVTM, ANQGSEA. Between the trimmed V and J ends, which lost 7 bases and 0 bases, there was a span of 10 bases. The CDR3 protein is CSALTDSNQPQHF. The CDR3 nucleotides read TGCAGCGCCCTTACAGATAGCAATCAGCCCCAGCATTTT. Filled out from reference TRBV29-1 and TRBJ1-5, the complete variable domain reads SAVISQKPSRDICQRGTSLTIQCQVDSQVTMMFWYRQQPGQSLTLIATANQGSEATYESGFVIDKFPISRPNLTFSTLTVSNMSPEDSSIYLCSALTDSNQPQHFGDGTRLSIL.

The V and J genes are TRBV5-6 and TRBJ2-3; D gene ambiguous. V was cut by 0 bases and J by 7 bases, with 12 bases left in between. The V gene's germline CDR1 is SGHDT and CDR2 YYEEEE. This CDR3 contains 14 residues. In nucleotides, the CDR3 is TGTGCCAGCAGCTTGGGACCCCAGGCTCATACGCAGTATTTT. This gives the protein CASSLGPQAHTQYF.

V and J are TRBV6-4 and TRBJ1-1; a weak D match, TRBD1 (5 bases). The V end was cut by 6 bases, the J end by 5 bases, with 19 bases between. Germline V gene lookup returns CDR1 MRHNA and CDR2 SNTAGT. The CDR3 is made up of 15 amino acids. The CDR3 protein is CASSARGGWGTEAFF. The CDR3 DNA reads TGTGCCAGCAGCGCTCGGGGGGGGTGGGGAACTGAAGCTTTCTTT.

CDR3 sequence reads: CASSLGGTIAGMEQYF. CDR3 nucleotides: TGTGCCAGCAGCTTAGGGGGGACTATAGCCGGCATGGAGCAGTACTTC. The gene calls are TRBV7-2 and TRBJ2-7; 7 bases line up with TRBD2. J was trimmed by 7 bases and V by 1 base; bases with no gene match: 13. This CDR3 spans 16 amino acids. Germline V CDR1 and CDR2: SGHTA, FQGNSA.

The chain has TRBV20-1 and TRBJ2-5; D remains unclear. Germline assignment: CDR1 DFQATT and CDR2 SNEGSKA (reference sequence). V was shortened by 3 bases and J by 5 bases, with 7 bases between the two germline ends. This CDR3 has 11 amino acids. CDR3 sequence: CSASPRETQYF. The CDR3 bases are TGCAGTGCTAGCCCCAGGGAGACCCAGTACTTC.

The rearrangement uses TRBV9 and TRBJ1-4, with 7 bases that match TRBD1. V dropped 0 bases and J dropped 3; count of bases not matched to a gene: 2. Germline assignment: CDR1 SGDLS and CDR2 YYNGEE. The CDR3 length is 15 residues. The CDR3 DNA reads TGTGCCAGCAGCGTAGTGGGACAGCCTAATGAAAAACTGTTTTTT. It specifies CASSVVGQPNEKLFF.

The genes are TRBV6-5 and TRBJ1-2; maybe TRBD1 (6 bases). Germline V gene data show CDR1 as MNHEY and CDR2 as SVGAGI. V was clipped by 2 bases and J by 0 bases, with 10 bases between them. CDR3 size: 15 residues. The CDR3 DNA reads as TGTGCCAGCAGTTACGGGGAGGGGGCTAACTATGGCTACACCTTC. This encodes CASSYGEGANYGYTF.

The chain is built from TRBV9 and TRBJ1-3, with TRBD1 as a possible D gene (6 bases). With 4 bases removed from V and 2 bases from J, the gap between germline ends came to 13 bases. Germline V gene sequence: CDR1 SGDLS, CDR2 YYNGEE. The CDR3 has 15 amino acids. The CDR3 DNA is TGTGCCAGCAGCCGTGTACAGGGCGCTGGAAACACCATATATTTT. As protein: CASSRVQGAGNTIYF.

The rearrangement joins TRBV5-1 to TRBJ2-3; tentative D call: TRBD2 (6 bases). The CDR3 spans 15 residues. Looked up from germline, CDR1 is SGHRS and CDR2 is YFSETQ. V lost 2 bases, J lost 3 bases, and 13 bases lay in between. The CDR3 DNA reads as TGCGCCAGCAGCTTCGGCGGGGCCTCAACAGATACGCAGTATTTT. Protein sequence: CASSFGGASTDTQYF.

The chain carries TRBV4-3 and TRBJ1-4, with a tentative D call TRBD1 (5 bases). This CDR3 has 16 residues. V was clipped by 0 bases and J by 5 bases, with 13 bases between them. Germline loops: CDR1 LGHNA, CDR2 YSLEER. The CDR3 reads CASSQDGTSGNEKLFF. CDR3 coding DNA: TGCGCCAGCAGCCAAGATGGGACTTCAGGGAATGAAAAACTGTTTTTT.

The chain is built from TRBV19 and TRBJ2-7, with 12 bases identical to TRBD1. CDR3 size: 16 residues. V shed 5 bases, J shed 2 bases, and the junction held 7 bases outside the gene matches. Per germline, CDR1 LNHDA and CDR2 SQIVND (reference sequence). The CDR3 DNA reads TGTGCCAGTAGTGCGGGGACAGGGGGCATCCCCTACGAGCAGTACTTC. Its protein product is CASSAGTGGIPYEQYF.

The rearrangement uses TRBV6-5 and TRBJ1-1, with a tentative D call TRBD1 (5 bases). The CDR3 consists of 12 residues. Germline loops: CDR1 MNHEY, CDR2 SVGAGI. V lost 7 bases, J lost 3 bases, and 9 bases lay in between. The CDR3 DNA reads TGTGCCAGCACCGGAGGGGACACTGAAGCTTTCTTT. Amino acid sequence: CASTGGDTEAFF.

This sequence joins TRBV9 and TRBJ2-5; 8 bases fit TRBD1. With 3 bases clipped from V and 2 bases from J, the junction kept 9 bases outside the gene matches. This CDR3 has 16 residues. Germline CDR1 reads SGDLS; CDR2 reads YYNGEE. DNA of the CDR3: TGTGCCAGCAGCGCAAGACAGGGGAAGGGTCAAGAGACCCAGTACTTC. This codes for CASSARQGKGQETQYF.

V is TRBV14 and J is TRBJ2-7; TRBD2 matches 11 bases. V trimming: 4 bases; J trimming: 4 bases; junction bases outside the gene matches: 18. Looked up from germline, CDR1 is SGHDN and CDR2 is FVKESK. This CDR3 region has 19 residues. The CDR3 is CASSLGPSGGPGIYYEQYF. In nucleotides, the CDR3 is TGTGCCAGCAGCCTGGGGCCTAGCGGGGGGCCTGGGATTTATTACGAGCAGTACTTC.

V is TRBV7-3 and J is TRBJ2-5; D is possibly TRBD2 (5 bases). This CDR3 contains 13 residues. V was pared by 4 bases and J by 4 bases, with 10 bases between. The germline V gene has CDR1 SGHTA and CDR2 FQGTGA. CDR3 sequence (DNA): TGTGCCAGCAGCTCTCGCCGGGGAGAGACCCAGTACTTC. It encodes CASSSRRGETQYF.

The gene calls are TRBV4-3 and TRBJ2-1, with 8 bases that match TRBD2. Looked up from germline, CDR1 is LGHNA and CDR2 is YSLEER. Unmatched junction bases numbered 15, after V lost 4 bases and J lost 10 bases. The CDR3 has 16 residues. The CDR3 loop is CASSLRVAGTPMEQFF. The CDR3 DNA is TGCGCCAGCAGCCTGAGGGTAGCGGGGACCCCCATGGAGCAGTTCTTC.

This clone has only a few counts. The chain employs TRBV29-1 and TRBJ1-1; D remains ambiguous. Germline-derived CDR1 and CDR2 are SQVTM and ANQGSEA. The V end lost 5 bases, the J end lost 4 bases, and 11 bases lay between the germline ends. The CDR3 has 12 amino acids. CDR3 coding DNA: TGCAGCGTTCGGGGAGGCGTCACTGAAGCTTTCTTT. Protein sequence: CSVRGGVTEAFF. Looking up the rest from reference TRBV29-1 and TRBJ1-1 gives the full variable domain: SAVISQKPSRDICQRGTSLTIQCQVDSQVTMMFWYRQQPGQSLTLIATANQGSEATYESGFVIDKFPISRPNLTFSTLTVSNMSPEDSSIYLCSVRGGVTEAFFGQGTRLTVV.

The genes are TRBV19 and TRBJ2-5; TRBD2 agrees at 12 bases. Trimming cost V 6 bases and J 5 bases; bases outside gene matches: 7. This CDR3 is 15 amino acids long. Germline values: CDR1 LNHDA, CDR2 SQIVND (reference sequence). The CDR3 bases are TGTGCCAGTAGCGAAAAACTAGCGGGGGGTGAGACCCAGTACTTC. Protein: CASSEKLAGGETQYF.

V usage is TRBV5-1 and J usage is TRBJ2-5; D gene uncertain. The CDR3 spans 16 residues. V lost 3 bases, J lost 4 bases, and 19 bases lay in between. Looked up from germline, CDR1 is SGHRS and CDR2 is YFSETQ. The CDR3 DNA is TGCGCCAGCAGCTCTCGCGTGTCCCGGTTCGGAGAGACCCAGTACTTC. It translates to CASSSRVSRFGETQYF. Drawing the rest from reference TRBV5-1 and TRBJ2-5, the complete variable domain is KAGVTQTPRYLIKTRGQQVTLSCSPISGHRSVSWYQQTPGQGLQFLFEYFSETQRNKGNFPGRFSGRQFSNSRSEMNVSTLELGDSALYLCASSSRVSRFGETQYFGPGTRLLVL.

The CDR3 nucleotides are TGTGCCATCAGGGATAGCGGGGGGGGATACAATGAGCAGTTCTTC. It specifies CAIRDSGGGYNEQFF. This chain uses TRBV10-3 with TRBJ2-1; 11 bases fit TRBD2. Germline V CDR1 and CDR2: ENHRY, SYGVKD. Trimming removed 6 bases from V and 4 bases from J; junction bases left unmatched: 5. This CDR3 is 15 amino acids long.